This T cell receptor beta chain is from a study of read filtering for tumor transcriptome and immune sequencing. From 350 to 500 ng of RNA, a library with molecular barcoded alpha/delta and beta/gamma adaptors was made. One entry per CDR3 protein results from TCRdb running MiXCR on the reads. Seen here are fewer than 50,000 distinct CDR3 sequences, 13% observed once, and the top ten hold 30%. Ten or more counts support this clonotype. Trimming took off 2 bases at V and 4 bases at J, with 8 bases between the two ends. Germline CDR1 GTSNPN, CDR2 SVGIG (reference sequence). The CDR3 runs 12 residues. This receptor was obtained from a donor at least 40 years old with multiple myeloma. The J gene is TRBJ1-2, the V gene TRBV30; D remains unclear. The sample taken for sequencing was a population of CD138-negative cells sorted from bone marrow. In nucleotides, the CDR3 is TGTGCCTGGAGTCCGGACGGCTATGGCTACACCTTC. Amino acids: CAWSPDGYGYTF.